Below are 26 T cell receptor beta chains sequenced from a single sample in a study of blood T cell repertoires in COVID-19. The table came from immunoSEQ multiplex PCR; TCRdb's copy has only in-frame clones and leaves some out. The sample has about 100,000 clones, more than 65% seen once. The sample taken for sequencing was peripheral blood. These receptors were collected from a woman aged 70-85 years with acute or convalescent COVID-19.

The rearrangement uses TRBV27 and TRBJ1-5; TRBD1 matches 9 bases. After removal of 6 bases from V and 7 bases from J, the junction contained 10 bases not matched to a gene. The length of the CDR3 is 15 residues. Germline CDR1 reads MNHEY; CDR2 reads SMNVEV (reference sequence). The CDR3 here is CASRSTRDRDQPQHF. CDR3 nucleotide sequence: TGTGCCAGCAGAAGTACCCGGGACAGGGACCAGCCCCAGCATTTT.

This chain joins TRBV7-9 and TRBJ2-7; D not resolved. The V end lost 5 bases, the J end lost 4 bases, and 18 bases lay between the germline ends. CDR3 length: 15 residues. Germline V gene lookup returns CDR1 SEHNR and CDR2 FQNEAQ (reference sequence). This CDR3 is CASSKVPWAAYEQYF. The CDR3 region has the DNA TGTGCCAGCAGCAAGGTACCTTGGGCAGCTTACGAGCAGTACTTC.

V gene TRBV7-2 combines with J gene TRBJ1-1, with D hard to call. The germline V gene has CDR1 SGHTA and CDR2 FQGNSA. The CDR3 extends over 14 amino acids. V shed 4 bases and J shed 8 bases, with 17 bases lying between them. CDR3 loop: CASSSAGGYPEAFF. The CDR3 DNA reads TGTGCCAGCAGCTCAGCAGGCGGGTATCCAGAAGCTTTCTTT.

The rearrangement uses TRBV28 and TRBJ1-2; 7 bases are a match to TRBD1. The CDR3 consists of 13 residues. The V segment lost 6 bases and the J segment 3 bases; nucleotides outside the gene matches: 4. Germline-derived CDR1 and CDR2 are MDHEN and SYDVKM. The CDR3 DNA reads as TGTGCCAGCAGGGGGGACAGATACTATGGCTACACCTTC. Translated, it gives CASRGDRYYGYTF.

This rearrangement joins TRBV2 to TRBJ2-3; tentative D call: TRBD2 (6 bases). Germline V gene data show CDR1 as SNHLY and CDR2 as FYNNEI. CDR3 length: 16 amino acids. V lost 5 bases to trimming and J lost 7 bases, with 22 bases between them. CDR3 residues: CASSTDGTPFINTQYF. CDR3 nucleotide sequence: TGTGCCAGCAGTACAGACGGGACTCCCTTCATTAATACGCAGTATTTT. Supplemented by reference TRBV2 and TRBJ2-3, the full variable domain reads EPEVTQTPSHQVTQMGQEVILRCVPISNHLYFYWYRQILGQKVEFLVSFYNNEISEKSEIFDDQFSVERPDGSNFTLKIRSTKLEDSAMYFCASSTDGTPFINTQYFGPGTRLTVL.

The chain has TRBV5-4 and TRBJ1-4; possible D gene TRBD1, 5 bases. CDR3 length: 14 amino acids. CDR1 is SGHNT, CDR2 YYREEE, per germline (reference sequence). The ends were cut back, 6 bases at V and 3 bases at J, with 12 bases in the middle. The CDR3, as DNA: TGTGCCAGCACCCCCGGGGGATCTAATGAAAAACTGTTTTTT. It translates to CASTPGGSNEKLFF.

The chain recombines TRBV4-1 with TRBJ2-1; tentative D call: TRBD2 (5 bases). The germline V and J ends were trimmed by 3 bases and 7 bases, with 13 bases remaining between them. Per the germline V gene, CDR1 is MGHRA and CDR2 is YSYEKL. There are 14 residues in the CDR3. The DNA for the CDR3 is TGCGCCAGCAGCCATGAGAGGGTAGGTAATGAGCAGTTCTTC. Protein product: CASSHERVGNEQFF.

This chain connects TRBV3-1 (or the pseudogene TRBV3-2) to TRBJ2-4, with a tentative D call TRBD2 (6 bases). The CDR3 sequence is 15 residues long. The germline V gene has CDR1 LGHDT and CDR2 YNNKEL (reference sequence). V lost 4 bases and J lost 6, with 16 bases in between. CDR3: CASSPITSPGNIQYF. Here the CDR3 DNA reads TGTGCCAGCAGCCCTATAACTAGCCCCGGAAACATTCAGTACTTC.

The chain is built from TRBV5-4 and TRBJ2-5; D is undetermined. The CDR3 loop spans 13 amino acids. V was trimmed by 1 base and J by 1 base, leaving 5 bases between them. The germline gives CDR1 SGHNT, CDR2 YYREEE (reference sequence). The DNA of the CDR3 is TGTGCCAGCAGCTTGCCGTCCCAAGAGACCCAGTACTTC. The encoded protein is CASSLPSQETQYF.

The J gene is TRBJ1-1, the V gene TRBV5-8; 9 bases agree with TRBD1. The trim removed 3 bases at V and 1 base at J, leaving 4 bases unmatched. This CDR3 has 15 amino acids. Looked up from germline, CDR1 is SGHTS and CDR2 is YDEGEE. DNA for the CDR3: TGTGCCAGCAGCTCGTTGGGACAGGGGAACACTGAAGCTTTCTTT. Translation: CASSSLGQGNTEAFF.

This clone was picked up many times. The chain has TRBV7-2 and TRBJ2-3; possibly TRBD2 for D (6 bases). V lost 5 bases to trimming and J lost 6 bases, with 18 bases between them. This CDR3 has 15 residues. Germline V CDR1 and CDR2: SGHTA, FQGNSA. The CDR3 protein is CASSPNLLGTDTQYF. Written as DNA, the CDR3 is TGTGCCAGCAGCCCAAACCTTCTTGGGACTGATACGCAGTATTTT.

The chain carries TRBV9 and TRBJ1-3; TRBD1 matches 9 bases. Losses at the gene ends were 2 bases for V and 4 bases for J; bases not matched to a gene: 7. Germline CDR1 reads SGDLS; CDR2 reads YYNGEE. CDR3 length equals 16 residues. The CDR3 is CASSVSGTGHGNTIYF. CDR3 sequence (DNA): TGTGCCAGCAGCGTTTCAGGGACAGGGCACGGAAACACCATATATTTT. Complete variable domain (other parts from reference TRBV9 and TRBJ1-3): DSGVTQTPKHLITATGQRVTLRCSPRSGDLSVYWYQQSLDQGLQFLIQYYNGEERAKGNILERFSAQQFPDLHSELNLSSLELGDSALYFCASSVSGTGHGNTIYFGEGSWLTVV.

V is TRBV6-1 and J is TRBJ1-1; D possibly corresponds to TRBD1 (5 bases). The germline CDR1 and CDR2 sequences are MNHNS and SASEGT. Trimming pared 5 bases from V and 1 base from J, leaving 8 bases between. The CDR3 extends over 13 amino acids. The CDR3 is CASSPGQNTEAFF. The CDR3 nucleotides read TGTGCCAGCAGTCCCGGACAGAACACTGAAGCTTTCTTT.

The gene calls are TRBV5-1 and TRBJ2-2, with 8 bases aligning to TRBD2. The CDR3 runs 16 residues. Germline-derived CDR1 and CDR2 are SGHRS and YFSETQ. The trim removed 0 bases at V and 4 bases at J, leaving 5 bases unmatched. The CDR3 region has the DNA TGCGCCAGCAGCTTGGCTCCGGGGGGGTTCACCGGGGAGCTGTTTTTT. Protein sequence: CASSLAPGGFTGELFF. The whole variable domain, remainder taken from reference TRBV5-1 and TRBJ2-2, is KAGVTQTPRYLIKTRGQQVTLSCSPISGHRSVSWYQQTPGQGLQFLFEYFSETQRNKGNFPGRFSGRQFSNSRSEMNVSTLELGDSALYLCASSLAPGGFTGELFFGEGSRLTVL.

V and J are TRBV7-9 and TRBJ1-5; tentative D call: TRBD1 (5 bases). This CDR3 is 14 amino acids long. V lost 9 bases to trimming and J lost 3 bases, with 15 bases between them. CDR1 SEHNR and CDR2 FQNEAQ come from the germline V gene (reference sequence). This CDR3 reads CASSLDRFNQPQHF. The CDR3 nucleotides are TGTGCCAGTTCGCTTGACAGATTCAATCAGCCCCAGCATTTT.

The rearrangement uses TRBV10-3 and TRBJ1-1; 9 nucleotides agree with TRBD1. The CDR3 is 14 residues long. V was clipped by 6 bases and J by 3 bases; unmatched bases: 5. Germline-derived CDR1 and CDR2 are ENHRY and SYGVKD. The CDR3 reads CAIRGGQGYTEAFF. The CDR3 DNA reads as TGTGCCATCAGGGGGGGACAGGGATACACTGAAGCTTTCTTT.

V is TRBV7-2 and J is TRBJ1-1; 9 positions agree with TRBD1. The CDR3 has 17 amino acids. The germline V gene encodes CDR1 SGHTA and CDR2 FQGNSA. With 6 bases clipped from V and 2 bases from J, the junction kept 13 bases outside the gene matches. The CDR3 DNA reads TGTGCCAGCAGAAAAAGGGCACAGGGGGCCGGAAACACTGAAGCTTTCTTT. It encodes CASRKRAQGAGNTEAFF.

This clone was recorded a few times. This chain joins TRBV27 and TRBJ1-2, with 7 bases matching TRBD1. The CDR3 length is 17 residues. Germline values: CDR1 MNHEY, CDR2 SMNVEV (reference sequence). The ends lost 3 bases at V and 0 bases at J; junction bases unmatched: 10. In nucleotides, the CDR3 is TGTGCCAGCAGTTTTTCACCGGGACAGTCAACTAACTATGGCTACACCTTC. Translating gives CASSFSPGQSTNYGYTF.

The chain uses TRBV9 and TRBJ1-3; TRBD1 agrees at 7 bases. J gave up 0 bases and V 3 bases, and 3 bases lay outside the gene matches. This CDR3 has 15 amino acids. CDR1 is SGDLS and CDR2 is YYNGEE in the germline V gene. The CDR3 sequence is CASSERDSSGNTIYF. The DNA for the CDR3 is TGTGCCAGCAGCGAGAGGGACAGCTCTGGAAACACCATATATTTT.

In the case of this clone: Other DNA sequences in this sample translate to the same CDR3. The chain combines TRBV25-1 with TRBJ2-2; a weak D match, TRBD1 (6 bases). Germline V CDR1 and CDR2: MGHDK, SYGVNS. V gave up 3 bases and J gave up 5 bases, with 13 bases separating them. CDR3 size: 15 residues. CDR3 in amino acids: CASSEAGGGTGELFF. The CDR3, as DNA: TGTGCCAGCAGTGAGGCTGGGGGCGGGACCGGGGAGCTGTTTTTT.

This clone was observed a single time. V usage is TRBV6-5 and J usage is TRBJ1-3, with TRBD1 matching over 7 bases. The CDR3 is 15 amino acids. J lost 2 bases, V lost 6 bases, and 7 bases had no gene match. Per the germline V gene, CDR1 is MNHEY and CDR2 is SVGAGI. CDR3: CASSQGVTPGNTIYF. The CDR3 DNA is TGTGCCAGCAGCCAGGGGGTGACCCCTGGAAACACCATATATTTT.

The chain recombines TRBV29-1 with TRBJ2-5; 8 nucleotides match TRBD1. CDR1 and CDR2 from the germline V gene are SQVTM and ANQGSEA. The V gene end was trimmed by 6 bases and the J gene end by 5 bases; junction bases not matched to a gene: 8. This CDR3 region has 13 residues. The CDR3 protein is CSVTGASLETQYF. DNA for the CDR3: TGCAGCGTGACAGGGGCCTCTTTGGAGACCCAGTACTTC.

The chain combines TRBV29-1 with TRBJ2-3; 9 bases align to TRBD2. V trimming: 4 bases; J trimming: 0 bases; junction bases outside the gene matches: 2. CDR3 length: 14 amino acids. Per the germline V gene, CDR1 is SQVTM and CDR2 is ANQGSEA. CDR3 sequence reads: CSVASGDSTDTQYF. The CDR3 nucleotides read TGCAGCGTTGCTAGCGGGGATAGCACAGATACGCAGTATTTT.

This chain uses TRBV12-3 or TRBV12-4 with TRBJ2-1, with D possibly matching TRBD2 (6 bases). Between the trimmed V and J ends, which lost 3 bases and 6 bases, there was a span of 6 bases. The CDR3 extends over 12 amino acids. In DNA, the CDR3 is TGTGCCAGCAGTTTGGGACTCAATGAGCAGTTCTTC. This codes for CASSLGLNEQFF.

This clone came up a few times. The chain uses TRBV7-9 and TRBJ2-3; 12 nucleotides align to TRBD2. V shed 3 bases, J shed 4 bases, and the junction held 5 bases outside the gene matches. CDR1 is SEHNR, CDR2 FQNEAQ, per germline (reference sequence). CDR3 length: 16 residues. CDR3 residues: CASSFLAGGYSDTQYF. For the CDR3, the DNA is TGTGCCAGCAGCTTTCTAGCGGGGGGGTACTCAGATACGCAGTATTTT.

The chain joins TRBV5-1 to TRBJ2-1; no reliable D call. The CDR3 loop spans 12 amino acids. The V gene lost 2 bases and the J gene lost 10 bases, with 10 bases spanning the gap. Per germline, CDR1 SGHRS and CDR2 YFSETQ. CDR3 in DNA: TGCGCCAGCAGCTTTAGAGGTGAGGAGCAGTTCTTC. Translation: CASSFRGEEQFF.